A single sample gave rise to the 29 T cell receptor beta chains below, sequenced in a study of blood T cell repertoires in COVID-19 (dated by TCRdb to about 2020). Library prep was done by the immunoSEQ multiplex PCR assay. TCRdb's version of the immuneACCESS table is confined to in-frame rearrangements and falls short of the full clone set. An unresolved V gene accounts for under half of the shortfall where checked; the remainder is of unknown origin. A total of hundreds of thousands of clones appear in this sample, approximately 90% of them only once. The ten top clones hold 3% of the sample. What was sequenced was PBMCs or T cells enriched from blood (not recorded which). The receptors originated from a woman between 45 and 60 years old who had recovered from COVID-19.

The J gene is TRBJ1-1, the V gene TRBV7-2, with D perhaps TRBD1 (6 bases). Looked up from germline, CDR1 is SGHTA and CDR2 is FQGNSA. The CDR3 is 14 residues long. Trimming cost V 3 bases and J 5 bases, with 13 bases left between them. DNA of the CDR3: TGTGCCAGCAGCTTCGAACTCCAGGGGACTGAAGCTTTCTTT. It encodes CASSFELQGTEAFF.

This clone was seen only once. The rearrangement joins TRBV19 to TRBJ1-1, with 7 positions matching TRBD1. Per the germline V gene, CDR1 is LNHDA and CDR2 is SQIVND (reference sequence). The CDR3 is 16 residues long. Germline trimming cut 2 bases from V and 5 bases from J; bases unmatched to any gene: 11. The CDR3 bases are TGTGCCAGTAGTATAAACTGGGCAGGGGGACGAACTGAAGCTTTCTTT. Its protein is CASSINWAGGRTEAFF.

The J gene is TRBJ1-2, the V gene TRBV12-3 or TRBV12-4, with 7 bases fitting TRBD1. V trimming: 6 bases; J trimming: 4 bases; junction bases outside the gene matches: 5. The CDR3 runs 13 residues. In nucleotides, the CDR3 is TGTGCCAGCAGGGTACAGGGGTTCTATGGCTACACCTTC. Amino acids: CASRVQGFYGYTF.

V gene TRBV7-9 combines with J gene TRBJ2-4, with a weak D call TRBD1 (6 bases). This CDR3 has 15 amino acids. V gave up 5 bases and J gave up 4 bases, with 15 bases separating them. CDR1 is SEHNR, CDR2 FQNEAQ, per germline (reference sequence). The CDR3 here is CASSPTGAIKNIQYF. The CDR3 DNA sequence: TGTGCCAGCAGCCCGACAGGAGCTATTAAAAACATTCAGTACTTC.

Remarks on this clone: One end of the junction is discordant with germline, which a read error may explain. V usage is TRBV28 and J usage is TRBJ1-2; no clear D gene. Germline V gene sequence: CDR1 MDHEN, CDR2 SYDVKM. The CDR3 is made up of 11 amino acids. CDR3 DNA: TGTGCCAGCAGTTCTCCCCCGTTTAATTCCTTC. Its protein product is CASSSPPFNSF.

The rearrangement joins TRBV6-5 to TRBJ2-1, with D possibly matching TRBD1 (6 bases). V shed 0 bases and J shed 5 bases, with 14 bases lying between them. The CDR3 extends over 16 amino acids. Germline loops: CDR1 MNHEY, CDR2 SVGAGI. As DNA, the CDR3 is TGTGCCAGCAGTTACTCGGGCAGGGGTGGTGACAATGAGCAGTTCTTC. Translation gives CASSYSGRGGDNEQFF.

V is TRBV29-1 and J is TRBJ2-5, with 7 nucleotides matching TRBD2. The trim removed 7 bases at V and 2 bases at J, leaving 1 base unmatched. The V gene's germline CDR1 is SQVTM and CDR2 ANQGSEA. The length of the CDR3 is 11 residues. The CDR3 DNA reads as TGCAGCGGCGGGGGACAAGAGACCCAGTACTTC. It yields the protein CSGGGQETQYF.

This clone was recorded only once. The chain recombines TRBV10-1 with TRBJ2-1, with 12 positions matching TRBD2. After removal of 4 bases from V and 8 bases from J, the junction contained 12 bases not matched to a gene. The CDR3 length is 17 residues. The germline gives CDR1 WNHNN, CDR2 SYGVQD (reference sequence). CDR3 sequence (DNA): TGCGCCAGCAGTGGGACCCCTAGCGGGAGGGCCATAGATGAGCAGTTCTTC. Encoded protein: CASSGTPSGRAIDEQFF.

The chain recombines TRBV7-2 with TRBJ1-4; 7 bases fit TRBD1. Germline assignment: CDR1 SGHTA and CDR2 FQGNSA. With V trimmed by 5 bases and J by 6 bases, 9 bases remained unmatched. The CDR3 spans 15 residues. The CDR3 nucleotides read TGTGCCAGCAGCCCACCGGGACAGCGATATGAAAAACTGTTTTTT. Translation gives CASSPPGQRYEKLFF.

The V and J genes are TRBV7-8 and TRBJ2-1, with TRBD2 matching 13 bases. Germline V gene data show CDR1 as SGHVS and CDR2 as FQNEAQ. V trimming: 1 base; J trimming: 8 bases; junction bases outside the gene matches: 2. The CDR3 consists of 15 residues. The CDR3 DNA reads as TGTGCCAGCAGCTTAGGGACTAGCGGGAGCGATGAGCAGTTCTTC. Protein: CASSLGTSGSDEQFF.

The DNA of the CDR3 is TGTGCCAGCAGCCCTTGGGGGGGCAGAGCCTACGAGCAGTACTTC. Translation gives CASSPWGGRAYEQYF. V gene TRBV11-2 combines with J gene TRBJ2-7; weak D call: TRBD2 (7 bases). The CDR3 covers 15 residues. The germline gives CDR1 SGHAT, CDR2 FQNNGV. V shed 5 bases and J shed 2 bases, with 16 bases lying between them. Looking up the rest from reference TRBV11-2 and TRBJ2-7 gives the full variable domain: EAGVAQSPRYKIIEKRQSVAFWCNPISGHATLYWYQQILGQGPKLLIQFQNNGVVDDSQLPKDRFSAERLKGVDSTLKIQPAKLEDSAVYLCASSPWGGRAYEQYFGPGTRLTVT.

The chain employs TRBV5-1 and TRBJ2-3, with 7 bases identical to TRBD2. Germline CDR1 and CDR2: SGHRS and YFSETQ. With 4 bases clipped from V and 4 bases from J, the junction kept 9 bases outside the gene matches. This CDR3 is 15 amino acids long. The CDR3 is CASSLPSGTADTQYF. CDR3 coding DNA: TGCGCCAGCAGCCTACCGAGCGGGACCGCAGATACGCAGTATTTT.

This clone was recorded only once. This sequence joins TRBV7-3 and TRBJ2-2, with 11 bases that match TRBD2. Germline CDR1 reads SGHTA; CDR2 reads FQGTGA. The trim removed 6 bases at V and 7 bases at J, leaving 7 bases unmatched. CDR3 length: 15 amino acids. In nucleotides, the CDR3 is TGTGCCAGCAGTTCGACTAGCGGGGTTTACGGGGAGCTGTTTTTT. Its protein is CASSSTSGVYGELFF. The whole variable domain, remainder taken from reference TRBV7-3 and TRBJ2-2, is GAGVSQTPSNKVTEKGKYVELRCDPISGHTALYWYRQSLGQGPEFLIYFQGTGAADDSGLPNDRFFAVRPEGSVSTLKIQRTERGDSAVYLCASSSTSGVYGELFFGEGSRLTVL.

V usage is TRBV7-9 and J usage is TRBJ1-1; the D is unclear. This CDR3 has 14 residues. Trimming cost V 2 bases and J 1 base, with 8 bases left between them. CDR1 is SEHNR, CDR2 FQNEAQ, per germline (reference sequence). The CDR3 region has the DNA TGTGCCAGCAGCTTACCGCCAGGGAACACTGAAGCTTTCTTT. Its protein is CASSLPPGNTEAFF.

CDR3 nucleotide sequence: TGTGCCAGCAGCCGCGCCGGGACAGGGAACGAGCAGTACTTC. Protein: CASSRAGTGNEQYF. The V gene is TRBV5-5, the J gene TRBJ2-7; the match to TRBD1 covers 9 bases. The germline V gene has CDR1 SGHKS and CDR2 YYEKEE (reference sequence). CDR3 size: 14 residues. The V segment lost 4 bases and the J segment 5 bases; nucleotides outside the gene matches: 7.

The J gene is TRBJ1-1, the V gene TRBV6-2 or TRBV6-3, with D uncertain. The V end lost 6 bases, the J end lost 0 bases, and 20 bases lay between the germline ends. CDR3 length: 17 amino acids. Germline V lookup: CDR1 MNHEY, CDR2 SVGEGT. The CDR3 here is CASSSGYSLVLNTEAFF. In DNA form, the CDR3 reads TGTGCCAGCAGCTCTGGTTACTCTCTGGTGCTGAACACTGAAGCTTTCTTT.

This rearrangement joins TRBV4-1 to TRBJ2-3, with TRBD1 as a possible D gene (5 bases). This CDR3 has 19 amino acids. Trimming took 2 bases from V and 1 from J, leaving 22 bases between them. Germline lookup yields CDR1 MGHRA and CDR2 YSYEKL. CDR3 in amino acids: CASSQSSTGVGSGTDTQYF. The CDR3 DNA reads TGCGCCAGCAGCCAATCATCCACAGGCGTAGGGTCTGGCACAGATACGCAGTATTTT.

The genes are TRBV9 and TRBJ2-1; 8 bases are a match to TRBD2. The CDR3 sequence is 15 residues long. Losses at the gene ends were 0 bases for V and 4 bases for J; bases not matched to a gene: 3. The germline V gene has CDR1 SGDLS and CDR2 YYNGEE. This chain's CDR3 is CASSVVTSGYNEQFF. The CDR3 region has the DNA TGTGCCAGCAGCGTAGTTACTAGCGGTTACAATGAGCAGTTCTTC.

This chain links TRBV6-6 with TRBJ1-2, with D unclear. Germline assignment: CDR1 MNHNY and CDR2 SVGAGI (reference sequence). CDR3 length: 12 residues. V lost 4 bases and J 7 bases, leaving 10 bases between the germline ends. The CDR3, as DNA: TGTGCCAGCAGTTGGGAGGGATCTGGCTACACCTTC. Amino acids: CASSWEGSGYTF.

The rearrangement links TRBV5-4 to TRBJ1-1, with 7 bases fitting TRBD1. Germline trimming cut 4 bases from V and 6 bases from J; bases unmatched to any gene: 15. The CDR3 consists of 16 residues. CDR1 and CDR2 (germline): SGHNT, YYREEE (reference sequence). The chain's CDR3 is CASSPSTGRFGSEAFF. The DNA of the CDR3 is TGTGCCAGCAGCCCCTCGACAGGGAGGTTTGGTTCTGAAGCTTTCTTT.

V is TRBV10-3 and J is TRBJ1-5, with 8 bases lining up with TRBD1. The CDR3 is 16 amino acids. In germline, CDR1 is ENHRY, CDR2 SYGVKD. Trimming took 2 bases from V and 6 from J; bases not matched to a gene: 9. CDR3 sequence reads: CAISEPTGGRGQPQHF. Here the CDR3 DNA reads TGTGCCATCAGTGAGCCCACAGGGGGGCGCGGTCAGCCCCAGCATTTT.

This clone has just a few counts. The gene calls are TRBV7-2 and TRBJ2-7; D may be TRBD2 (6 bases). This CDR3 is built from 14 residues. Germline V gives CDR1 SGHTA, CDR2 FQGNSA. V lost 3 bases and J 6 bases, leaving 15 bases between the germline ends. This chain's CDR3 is CASSLFRGSGEQYF. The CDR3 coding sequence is TGTGCCAGCAGCTTGTTCCGGGGGTCTGGCGAGCAGTACTTC. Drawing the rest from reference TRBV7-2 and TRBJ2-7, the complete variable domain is GAGVSQSPSNKVTEKGKDVELRCDPISGHTALYWYRQSLGQGLEFLIYFQGNSAPDKSGLPSDRFSAERTGGSVSTLTIQRTQQEDSAVYLCASSLFRGSGEQYFGPGTRLTVT.

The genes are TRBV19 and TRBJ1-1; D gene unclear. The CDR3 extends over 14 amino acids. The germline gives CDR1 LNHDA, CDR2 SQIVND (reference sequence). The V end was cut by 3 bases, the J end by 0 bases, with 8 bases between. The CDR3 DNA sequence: TGTGCCAGTAGTATGGCGGGGTTGAACACTGAAGCTTTCTTT. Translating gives CASSMAGLNTEAFF.

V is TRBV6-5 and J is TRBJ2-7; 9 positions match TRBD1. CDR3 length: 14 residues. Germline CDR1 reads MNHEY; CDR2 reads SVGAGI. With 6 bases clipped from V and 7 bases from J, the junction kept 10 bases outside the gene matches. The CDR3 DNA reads TGTGCCAGCAGCTCACGGACAGGGGAGAGAGAGCAGTACTTC. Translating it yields CASSSRTGEREQYF.

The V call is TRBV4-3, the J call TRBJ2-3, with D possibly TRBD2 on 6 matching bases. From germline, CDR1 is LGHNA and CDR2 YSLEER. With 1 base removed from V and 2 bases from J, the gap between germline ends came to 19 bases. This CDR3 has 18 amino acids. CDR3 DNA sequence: TGCGCCAGCAGCCAAGGTGGCGGGATTAACGTCAACACAGATACGCAGTATTTT. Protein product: CASSQGGGINVNTDTQYF.

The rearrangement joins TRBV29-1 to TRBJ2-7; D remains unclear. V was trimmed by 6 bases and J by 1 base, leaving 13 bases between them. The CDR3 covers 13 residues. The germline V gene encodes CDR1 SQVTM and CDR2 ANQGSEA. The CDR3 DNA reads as TGCAGCGTCGCACTTTCTCGTTCCTACGAGCAGTACTTC. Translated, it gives CSVALSRSYEQYF.

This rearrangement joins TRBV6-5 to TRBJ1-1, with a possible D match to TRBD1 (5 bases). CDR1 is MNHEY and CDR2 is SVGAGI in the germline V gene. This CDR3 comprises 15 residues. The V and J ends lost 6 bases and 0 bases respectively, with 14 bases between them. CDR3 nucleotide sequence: TGTGCCAGCAGCCCACAGGAGCTATTGAACACTGAAGCTTTCTTT. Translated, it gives CASSPQELLNTEAFF.

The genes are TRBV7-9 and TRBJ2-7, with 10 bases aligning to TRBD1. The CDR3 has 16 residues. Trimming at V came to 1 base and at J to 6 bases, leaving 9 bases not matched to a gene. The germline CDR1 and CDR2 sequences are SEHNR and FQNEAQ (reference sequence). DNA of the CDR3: TGTGCCAGCAGCTTAGATTGGGGACAGGGGCTATCCGAGCAGTACTTC. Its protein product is CASSLDWGQGLSEQYF.

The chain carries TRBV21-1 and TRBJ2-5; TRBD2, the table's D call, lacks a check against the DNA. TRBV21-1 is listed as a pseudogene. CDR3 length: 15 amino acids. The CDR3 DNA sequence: TGTGCCAGCAGCAAAGAGAGTAGCGGGCAAGAGACCCAGTACTTC. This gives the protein CASSKESSGQETQYF.